This T cell receptor (beta chain) was documented in a study of Graves' ophthalmopathy and Graves' hyperthyroidism. In the study overall: At initial diagnosis, peripheral blood was obtained, and this preceded any treatment.

The V end was cut by 5 bases, the J end by 7 bases, with 14 bases between. The CDR3 contains 13 residues. The germline gives CDR1 LNHDA, CDR2 SQIVND (reference sequence). Amplified TCR beta CDR3 regions were obtained using RNA transcripts as template. Investigators did first-round RT-PCR with HTBI primers, then second-round multiplex PCR. TCRdb itself ran the multiplex PCR reads through MiXCR, one entry per CDR3 protein. The data show about 740,000 distinct CDR3 sequences, with 35% to 50% seen just once and 44% held by the top ten. General study findings and limits: Stable hyperthyroidism and ophthalmopathy were told apart by a 13-signature model, which achieved about 90% sensitivity and approximately 81% specificity.

Concerning this clonotype: Antigen specificity is unknown.

The receptor comes from an adult man with Graves' ophthalmopathy. The chain uses TRBV19 and TRBJ2-5, with D uncertain. Material: peripheral blood. CDR3 nucleotides: TGTGCCAGTAGTGAAGTGGAAGAAGGGACCCAGTACTTC. Its translation is CASSEVEEGTQYF.